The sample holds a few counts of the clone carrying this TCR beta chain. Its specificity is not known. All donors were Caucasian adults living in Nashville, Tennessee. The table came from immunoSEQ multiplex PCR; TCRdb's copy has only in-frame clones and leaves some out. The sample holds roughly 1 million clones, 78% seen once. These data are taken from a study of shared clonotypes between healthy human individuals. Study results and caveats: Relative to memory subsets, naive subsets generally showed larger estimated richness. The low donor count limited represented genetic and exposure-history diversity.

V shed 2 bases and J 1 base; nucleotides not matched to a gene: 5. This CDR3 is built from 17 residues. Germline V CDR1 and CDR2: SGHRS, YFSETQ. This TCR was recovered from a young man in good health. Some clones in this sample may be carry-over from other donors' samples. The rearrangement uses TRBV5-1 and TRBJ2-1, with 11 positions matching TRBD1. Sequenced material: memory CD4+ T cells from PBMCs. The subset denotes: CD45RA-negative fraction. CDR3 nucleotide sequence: TGCGCCAGCAGCTTTCCCGGGACAGGGGGTTCCTACAATGAGCAGTTCTTC. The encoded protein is CASSFPGTGGSYNEQFF.